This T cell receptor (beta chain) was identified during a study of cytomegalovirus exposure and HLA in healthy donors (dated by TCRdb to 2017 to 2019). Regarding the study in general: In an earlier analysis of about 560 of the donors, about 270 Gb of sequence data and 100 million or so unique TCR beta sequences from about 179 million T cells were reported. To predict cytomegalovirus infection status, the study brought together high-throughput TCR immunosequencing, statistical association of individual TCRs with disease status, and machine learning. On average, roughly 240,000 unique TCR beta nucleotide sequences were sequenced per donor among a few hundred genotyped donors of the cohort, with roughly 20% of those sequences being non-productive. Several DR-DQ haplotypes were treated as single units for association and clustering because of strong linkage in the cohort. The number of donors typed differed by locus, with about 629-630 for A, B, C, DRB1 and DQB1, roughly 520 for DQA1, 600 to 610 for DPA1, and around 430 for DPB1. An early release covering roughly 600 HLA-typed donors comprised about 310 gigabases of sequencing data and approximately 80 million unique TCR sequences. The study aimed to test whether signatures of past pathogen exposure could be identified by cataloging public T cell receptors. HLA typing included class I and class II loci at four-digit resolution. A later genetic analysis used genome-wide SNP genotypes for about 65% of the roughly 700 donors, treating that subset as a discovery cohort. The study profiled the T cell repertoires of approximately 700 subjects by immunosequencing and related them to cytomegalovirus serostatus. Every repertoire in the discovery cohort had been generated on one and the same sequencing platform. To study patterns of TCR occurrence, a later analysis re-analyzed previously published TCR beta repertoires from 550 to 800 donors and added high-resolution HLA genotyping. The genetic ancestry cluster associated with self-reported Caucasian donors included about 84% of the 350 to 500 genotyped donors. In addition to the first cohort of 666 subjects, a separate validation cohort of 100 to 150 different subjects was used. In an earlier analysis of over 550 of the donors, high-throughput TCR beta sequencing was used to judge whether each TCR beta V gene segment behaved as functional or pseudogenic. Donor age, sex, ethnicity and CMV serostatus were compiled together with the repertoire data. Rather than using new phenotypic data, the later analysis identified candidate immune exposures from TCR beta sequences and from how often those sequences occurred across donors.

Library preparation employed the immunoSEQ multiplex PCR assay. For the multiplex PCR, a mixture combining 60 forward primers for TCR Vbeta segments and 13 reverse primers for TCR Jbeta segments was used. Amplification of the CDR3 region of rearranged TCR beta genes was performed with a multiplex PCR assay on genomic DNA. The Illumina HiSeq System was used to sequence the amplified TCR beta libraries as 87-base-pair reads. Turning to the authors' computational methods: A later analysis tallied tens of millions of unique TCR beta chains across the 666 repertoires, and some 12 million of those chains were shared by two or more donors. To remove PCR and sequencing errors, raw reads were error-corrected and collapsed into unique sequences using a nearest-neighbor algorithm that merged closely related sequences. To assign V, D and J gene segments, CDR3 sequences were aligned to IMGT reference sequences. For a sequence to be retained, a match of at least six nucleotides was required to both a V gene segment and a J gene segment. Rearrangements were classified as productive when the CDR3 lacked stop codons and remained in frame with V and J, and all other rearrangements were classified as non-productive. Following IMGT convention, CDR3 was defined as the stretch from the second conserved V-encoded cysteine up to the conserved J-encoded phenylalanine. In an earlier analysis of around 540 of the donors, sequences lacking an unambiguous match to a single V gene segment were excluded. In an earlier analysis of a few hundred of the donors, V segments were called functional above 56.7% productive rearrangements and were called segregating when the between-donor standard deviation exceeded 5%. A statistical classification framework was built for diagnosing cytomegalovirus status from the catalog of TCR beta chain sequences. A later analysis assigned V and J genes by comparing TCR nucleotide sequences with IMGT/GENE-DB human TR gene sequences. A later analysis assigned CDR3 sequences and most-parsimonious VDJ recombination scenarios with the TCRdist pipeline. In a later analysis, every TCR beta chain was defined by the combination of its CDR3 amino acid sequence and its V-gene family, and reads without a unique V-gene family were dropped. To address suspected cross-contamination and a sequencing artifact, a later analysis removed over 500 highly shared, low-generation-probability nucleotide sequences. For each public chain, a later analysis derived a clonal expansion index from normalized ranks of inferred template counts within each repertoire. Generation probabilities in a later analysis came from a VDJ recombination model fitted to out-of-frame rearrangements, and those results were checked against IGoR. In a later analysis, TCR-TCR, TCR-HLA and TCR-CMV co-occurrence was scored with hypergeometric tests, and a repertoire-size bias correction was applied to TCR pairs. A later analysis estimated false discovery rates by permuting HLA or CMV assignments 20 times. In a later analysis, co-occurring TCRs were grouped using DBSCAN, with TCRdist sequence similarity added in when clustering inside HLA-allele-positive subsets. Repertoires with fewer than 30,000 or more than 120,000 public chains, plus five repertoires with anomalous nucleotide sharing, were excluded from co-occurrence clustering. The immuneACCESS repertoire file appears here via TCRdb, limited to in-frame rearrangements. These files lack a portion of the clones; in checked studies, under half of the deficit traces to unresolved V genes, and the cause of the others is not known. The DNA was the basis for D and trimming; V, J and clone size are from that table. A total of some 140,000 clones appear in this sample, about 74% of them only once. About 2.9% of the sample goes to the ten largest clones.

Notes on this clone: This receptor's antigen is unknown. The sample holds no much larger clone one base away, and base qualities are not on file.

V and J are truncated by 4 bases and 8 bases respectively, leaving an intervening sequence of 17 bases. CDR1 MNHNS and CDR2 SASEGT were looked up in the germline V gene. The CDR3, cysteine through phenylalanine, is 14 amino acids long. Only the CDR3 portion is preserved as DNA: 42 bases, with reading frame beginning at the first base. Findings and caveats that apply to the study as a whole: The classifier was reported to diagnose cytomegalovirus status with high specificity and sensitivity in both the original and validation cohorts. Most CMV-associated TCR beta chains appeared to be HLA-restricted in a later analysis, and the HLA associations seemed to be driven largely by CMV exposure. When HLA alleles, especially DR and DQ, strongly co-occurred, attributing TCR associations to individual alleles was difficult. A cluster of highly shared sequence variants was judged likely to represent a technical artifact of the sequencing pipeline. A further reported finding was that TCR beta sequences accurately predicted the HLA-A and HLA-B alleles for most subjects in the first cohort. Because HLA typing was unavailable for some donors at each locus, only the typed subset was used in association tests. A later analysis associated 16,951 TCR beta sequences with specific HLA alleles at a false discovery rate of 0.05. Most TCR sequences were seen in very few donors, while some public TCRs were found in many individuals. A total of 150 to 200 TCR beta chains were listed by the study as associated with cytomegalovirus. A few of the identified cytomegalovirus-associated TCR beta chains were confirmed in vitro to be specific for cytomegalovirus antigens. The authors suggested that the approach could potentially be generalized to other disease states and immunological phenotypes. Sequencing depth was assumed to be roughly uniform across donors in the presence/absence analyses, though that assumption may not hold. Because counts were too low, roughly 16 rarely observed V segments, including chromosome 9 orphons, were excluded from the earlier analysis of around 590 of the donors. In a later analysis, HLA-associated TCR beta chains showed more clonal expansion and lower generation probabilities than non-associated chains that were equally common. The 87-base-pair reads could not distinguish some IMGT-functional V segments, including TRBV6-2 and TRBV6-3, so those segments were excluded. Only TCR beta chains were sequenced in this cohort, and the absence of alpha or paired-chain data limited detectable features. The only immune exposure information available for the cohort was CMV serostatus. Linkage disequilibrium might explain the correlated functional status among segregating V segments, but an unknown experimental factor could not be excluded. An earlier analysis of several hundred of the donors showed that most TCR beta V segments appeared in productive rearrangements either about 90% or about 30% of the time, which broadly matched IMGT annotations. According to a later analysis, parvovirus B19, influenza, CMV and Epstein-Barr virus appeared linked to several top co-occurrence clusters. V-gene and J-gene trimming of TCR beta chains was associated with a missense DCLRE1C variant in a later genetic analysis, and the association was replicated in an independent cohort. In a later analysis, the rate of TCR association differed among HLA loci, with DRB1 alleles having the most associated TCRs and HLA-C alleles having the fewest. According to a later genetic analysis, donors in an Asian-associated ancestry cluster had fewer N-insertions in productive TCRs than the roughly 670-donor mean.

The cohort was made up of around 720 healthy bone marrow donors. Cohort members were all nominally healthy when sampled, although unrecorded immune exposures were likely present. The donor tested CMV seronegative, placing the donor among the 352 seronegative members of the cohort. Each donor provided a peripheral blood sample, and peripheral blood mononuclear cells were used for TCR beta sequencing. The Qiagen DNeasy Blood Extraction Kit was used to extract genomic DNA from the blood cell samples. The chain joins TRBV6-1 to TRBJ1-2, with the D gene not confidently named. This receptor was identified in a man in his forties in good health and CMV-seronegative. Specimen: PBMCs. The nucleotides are TGTGCCAGCAGTGCGGGAGGACTACGACGGGGCTACACCTTC. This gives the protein CASSAGGLRRGYTF.